This TCR beta chain originates from a study of response to subunit inactivated influenza vaccine. Study-level findings and limits: Each seasonal flu vaccination may recruit only limited new T cells, authors suggested.

Germline V gives CDR1 MNHEY, CDR2 SVGAGI. The CDR3 contains 15 residues. J gave up 4 bases and V 2 bases, and 7 bases lay outside the gene matches. Notes on this clonotype: Its antigen is not known.

MiXCR was run by TCRdb on the RT-PCR reads, yielding one entry per CDR3 protein. Of approximately 520,000 distinct CDR3 sequences listed, 25% are singletons. The gene calls are TRBV6-5 and TRBJ2-5, with TRBD2 matching over 7 bases. The clonotype was recovered from a man over 45 who received an inactivated influenza vaccine. Material: CD4+ T cells sorted from PBMCs, obtained around 5 days after vaccination. CDR3 bases: TGTGCCAGCAGTTACCCCACCCCGGGGGGAGAGACCCAGTACTTC. Translating gives CASSYPTPGGETQYF.